This TCR beta chain is drawn from a study of beta chain features in type 1 diabetes. Germline-derived CDR1 and CDR2 are SGHTA and FQGNSA. Trimming shortened V by 1 base and J by 2 bases, and 12 bases separated the two germline ends. This CDR3 spans 15 amino acids. Markers CD45RO/CCR7/CD25/CD127/CD95/CD27 served to sort CD4+ naive, central memory, regulatory and stem cell-like memory cells. The authors reverse transcribed all of the isolated RNA, so sequencing captured expressed TCRB transcripts. Clones were read by immunoSEQ multiplex PCR, and TCRdb kept only the in-frame ones, dropping some. This sample has about 150,000 clones; around 10% occur once, and the top ten carry approximately 2%.

The clonotype originates from a man aged 18 to 35 in good health. The chain carries TRBV7-2 and TRBJ2-7; a possible D gene is TRBD2 (5 bases). The sample consisted of central memory CD4+ T cells from blood. The CDR3 bases are TGTGCCAGCAGCTTAGATGCCGGAGCGGCCTACGAGCAGTACTTC. This sequence encodes CASSLDAGAAYEQYF.